These 5 T cell receptor beta chains originate from one sample sequenced in a study of response to subunit inactivated influenza vaccine. TCRdb fed the RT-PCR reads into MiXCR, producing one record per CDR3 protein. Of around 650,000 distinct CDR3 sequences in the sample, 15% to 17% were seen once. The sample was PBMCs from blood, taken 12 days after vaccination. The source is a man aged 45 to 65 who received an inactivated influenza vaccine.

This clonotype was found a few times. The genes are TRBV6-1 and TRBJ1-4; a possible D gene is TRBD1 (5 bases). Deletions cut 10 bases from V and 7 bases from J, with 16 bases between. CDR3 length: 13 amino acids. The V gene's germline CDR1 is MNHNS and CDR2 SASEGT. For the CDR3, the DNA is TGTGCCACCTTAGACAGAAATATTGAAAAACTGTTTTTT. Amino acid sequence: CATLDRNIEKLFF.

This clonotype turned up a few times. The V and J genes are TRBV7-9 and TRBJ2-1, with D possibly being TRBD1 or TRBD2 (5 bases each). The length of the CDR3 is 16 residues. With 1 base removed from V and 8 bases from J, the gap between germline ends came to 18 bases. Germline-derived CDR1 and CDR2 are SEHNR and FQNEAQ (reference sequence). CDR3 protein: CASSLVPPRGLDEQFF. The CDR3 bases are TGTGCCAGCAGCTTAGTCCCGCCCCGGGGCCTCGATGAGCAGTTCTTC. Full variable domain (outside the CDR3, taken from reference TRBV7-9 and TRBJ2-1): DTGVSQNPRHKITKRGQNVTFRCDPISEHNRLYWYRQTLGQGPEFLTYFQNEAQLEKSRLLSDRFSAERPKGSFSTLEIQRTEQGDSAMYLCASSLVPPRGLDEQFFGPGTRLTVL.

This clonotype was counted a few times. V is TRBV20-1 and J is TRBJ2-3, with D possibly being TRBD2 (6 bases). CDR3 size: 14 residues. The germline V and J ends were trimmed by 6 bases and 7 bases, with 20 bases remaining between them. Germline CDR1 DFQATT, CDR2 SNEGSKA (reference sequence). The DNA for the CDR3 is TGCAGTGCGGGACCGGGACTCGCACCTTATACGCAGTATTTT. It translates to CSAGPGLAPYTQYF.

The V and J genes are TRBV20-1 and TRBJ2-7, with D possibly matching TRBD2 (5 bases). The germline V gene has CDR1 DFQATT and CDR2 SNEGSKA (reference sequence). The CDR3 extends over 14 amino acids. V lost 3 bases and J lost 4, with 16 bases in between. CDR3 loop: CSASGDRGSYEQYF. In DNA, the CDR3 is TGCAGTGCTAGTGGAGACCGGGGTTCGTACGAGCAGTACTTC.

This clonotype was counted between two and nine times. This chain uses TRBV28 with TRBJ2-7; 8 bases agree with TRBD2. This CDR3 is built from 16 residues. Per the germline V gene, CDR1 is MDHEN and CDR2 is SYDVKM. The J segment lost 3 bases and the V segment lost 3 bases, leaving 10 bases of the junction unmatched. CDR3 in DNA: TGTGCCAGCAGTTTTAGGGAGGGTAGCGGGAACTACGAGCAGTACTTC. It translates to CASSFREGSGNYEQYF.